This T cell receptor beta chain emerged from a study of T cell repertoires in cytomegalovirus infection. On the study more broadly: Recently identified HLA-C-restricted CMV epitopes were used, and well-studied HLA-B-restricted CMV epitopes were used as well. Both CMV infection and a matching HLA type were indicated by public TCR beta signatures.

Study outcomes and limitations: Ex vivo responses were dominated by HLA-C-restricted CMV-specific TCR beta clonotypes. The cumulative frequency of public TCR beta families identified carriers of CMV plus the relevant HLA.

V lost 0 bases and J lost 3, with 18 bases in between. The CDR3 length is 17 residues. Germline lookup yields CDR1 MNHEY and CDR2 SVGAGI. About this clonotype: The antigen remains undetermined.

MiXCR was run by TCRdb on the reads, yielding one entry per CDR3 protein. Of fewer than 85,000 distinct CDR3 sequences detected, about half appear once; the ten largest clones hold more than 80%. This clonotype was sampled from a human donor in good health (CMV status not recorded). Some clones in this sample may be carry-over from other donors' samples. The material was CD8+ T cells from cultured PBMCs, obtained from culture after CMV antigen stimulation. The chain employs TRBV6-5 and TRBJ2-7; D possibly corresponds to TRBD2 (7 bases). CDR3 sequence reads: CASSYSQGGTNFYEQYF. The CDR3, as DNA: TGTGCCAGCAGTTACTCCCAGGGAGGGACAAATTTCTACGAGCAGTACTTC.